The clone carrying this T cell receptor (beta chain) was picked up one time. Its cognate antigen is unknown. These data belong to a study of cytomegalovirus exposure and HLA in healthy donors. Assay: immunoSEQ multiplex PCR; the TCRdb copy retains only in-frame clones and omits some. The sample holds 200,000 to 250,000 clones; about 87% are singletons and the top ten take roughly 2.5%. CDR1 and CDR2 from the germline V gene are ENHRY and SYGVKD. Trimming took off 2 bases at V and 0 bases at J, with 14 bases between the two ends. The CDR3 contains 16 residues. Study outcomes and limitations: A few CMV-associated chains proved CMV antigen-specific in vitro.

The sample taken for sequencing was PBMCs. The chain carries TRBV10-3 and TRBJ2-7; D may be TRBD2 (5 bases). The TCR sequence derives from a man younger than 35 in good health and CMV-seronegative. The CDR3 is CAISEVGQRSSYEQYF. The CDR3 DNA reads as TGTGCCATCAGTGAGGTCGGCCAGCGGTCCTCCTACGAGCAGTACTTC.